The source of this TCR beta chain is a study of memory CD4+ T cells and cytomegalovirus serostatus. Turning to the study itself: Of the healthy Belgian adults, 8 to 10 were CMV seropositive and fewer than 30 seronegative.

In the study's own analysis: Out-of-frame sequences were removed, leaving 2 million to 2.5 million distinct TCRbeta sequences. Libraries were prepared by immunoSEQ multiplex PCR; TCRdb keeps only in-frame clonotypes and omits some of them. V, J and clone size reflect that table, while D and trimming were determined from the DNA. The sample consists of 45,000 to 50,000 clones, roughly 80% of them appearing once. The CDR3 runs 14 residues. Germline-derived CDR1 and CDR2 are LNHDA and SQIVND (reference sequence). J gave up 4 bases and V 7 bases, and 7 bases lay outside the gene matches. This clone is medium-sized within its sample. Its cognate antigen is unknown. Points from the study as a whole: CMV serostatus prediction reached median AUC roughly 0.95, or 0.91 with US-trained model.

Single viable CD3+CD4+CD8-CD45RO+ cells were sorted as the memory CD4+ T cells. Donors' CMV status reflects serum IgG against pp150, pp28, p38, p52. The specimen was memory CD4+ T cells from blood. This rearrangement joins TRBV19 to TRBJ1-5; 7 bases are shared with TRBD1. The sequence was obtained from an adult in good health and CMV-seronegative. The CDR3 nucleotides are TGTGCCAGTAAGGAGGGACAGCGAAATCAGCCCCAGCATTTT. This sequence encodes CASKEGQRNQPQHF.